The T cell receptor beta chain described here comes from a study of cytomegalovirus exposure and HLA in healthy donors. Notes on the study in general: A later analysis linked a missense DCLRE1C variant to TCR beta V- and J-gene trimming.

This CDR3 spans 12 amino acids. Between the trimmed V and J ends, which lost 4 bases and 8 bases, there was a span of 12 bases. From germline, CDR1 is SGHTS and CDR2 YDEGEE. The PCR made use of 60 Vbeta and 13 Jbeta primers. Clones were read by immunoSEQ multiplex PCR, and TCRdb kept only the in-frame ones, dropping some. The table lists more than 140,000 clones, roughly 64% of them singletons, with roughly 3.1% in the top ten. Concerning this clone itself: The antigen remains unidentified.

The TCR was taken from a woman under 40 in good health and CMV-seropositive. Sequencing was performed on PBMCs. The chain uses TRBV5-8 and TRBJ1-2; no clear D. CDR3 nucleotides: TGTGCCAGCAGCCCCGACCTAGCCGGCTACACCTTC. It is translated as CASSPDLAGYTF.